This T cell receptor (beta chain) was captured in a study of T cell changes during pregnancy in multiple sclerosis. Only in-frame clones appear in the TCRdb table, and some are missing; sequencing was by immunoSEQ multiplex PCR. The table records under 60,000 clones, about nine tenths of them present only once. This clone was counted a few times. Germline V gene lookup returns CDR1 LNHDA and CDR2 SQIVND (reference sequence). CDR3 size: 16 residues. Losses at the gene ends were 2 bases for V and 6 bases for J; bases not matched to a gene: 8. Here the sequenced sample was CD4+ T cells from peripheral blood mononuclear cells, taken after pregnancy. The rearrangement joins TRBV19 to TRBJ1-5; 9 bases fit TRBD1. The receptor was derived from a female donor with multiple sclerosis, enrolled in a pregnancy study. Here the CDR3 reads CASSIQSQGAGQPQHF. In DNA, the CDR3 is TGTGCCAGTAGTATACAATCACAGGGGGCAGGTCAGCCCCAGCATTTT.